Ten or more counts support the clone carrying this T cell receptor (beta chain). These data originate in a study of regulatory T cells in long-lasting Graves disease. The wider study: Graves' patients, diagnosed recently, had received antithyroid drugs under 3 months.

Indicated time point: newly diagnosed GD, antithyroid drugs for less than 3 months. PBMCs were the source of the RNA used for TCR sequencing. Patients all came to the study from an endocrinology department in Xi'an, China. Losses at the gene ends were 4 bases for V and 0 bases for J; bases not matched to a gene: 6. Germline V gene lookup returns CDR1 SGHDT and CDR2 YYEEEE. This CDR3 contains 16 residues. TCR beta libraries were built with iRepertoire HTBI primers and Arm-PCR of CDR3 regions. TCRdb re-analysed the multiplex PCR reads in MiXCR, keeping a single row per CDR3 protein. In the table there are about 370,000 distinct CDR3 sequences, 15% of which are singletons.

This clonotype originated in a female donor with Graves disease. The material was peripheral blood mononuclear cells (PBMCs), obtained at new diagnosis, from a patient treated with antithyroid drugs. This chain uses TRBV5-6 with TRBJ1-4; 7 bases align to TRBD1. The CDR3 coding sequence is TGTGCCAGCAGCCTGACAGGGAGTGCAACTAATGAAAAACTGTTTTTT. Its translation: CASSLTGSATNEKLFF.